Listed below are T cell receptor beta chains from one sample, sequenced in a study of early stage breast cancer tumors. Only in-frame clones appear in the TCRdb table, and some are missing; sequencing was by immunoSEQ multiplex PCR. The table has approximately 50,000 clones, about 80% seen once. The sequenced sample consisted of blood. These receptors were collected from a person aged 25 to 40 with breast cancer. Both conserved end residues are part of each CDR3.

CDR3: CASSRTSGIGTDTQYF; J: TRBJ2-3; V: TRBV11-2
CDR3: CASSLGSPNLF; J: TRBJ2-1; V: TRBV11-3
CDR3: CASRGGELYEQYF; J: TRBJ2-7; V: TRBV6-6
CDR3: CASSRGWGTEKLFF; J: TRBJ1-4; V: TRBV9
CDR3: CASRFGGGAGNEKLFF; J: TRBJ1-4; V: TRBV5-1
CDR3: CASSPPGSAYNEQFF; J: TRBJ2-1; V: TRBV6-6
CDR3: CASSLGTGGNTEAFF; J: TRBJ1-1; V: TRBV5-1
CDR3: CASSSIQNTEAFF; J: TRBJ1-1; V: TRBV5-1
CDR3: CSVVAGRLYEQYF; J: TRBJ2-7; V: TRBV29-1
CDR3: CASSLGGRGQFYEQYF; J: TRBJ2-7; V: TRBV27
CDR3: CASSDSLAGATDTQYF; J: TRBJ2-3; V: TRBV2
CDR3: CASSPPGSNSPLHF; J: TRBJ1-6; V: TRBV11-2
CDR3: CASSLGRRNEQFF; J: TRBJ2-1; V: TRBV11-2
CDR3: CASIVRGRLGDTEAFF; J: TRBJ1-1; V: TRBV19
CDR3: CAKAGTGDTGELFF; J: TRBJ2-2; V: TRBV10-3
CDR3: CASSTILAGAWETQYF; J: TRBJ2-5; V: TRBV7-2
CDR3: CATSRDRSSRILTF; J: TRBJ2-6; V: TRBV15
CDR3: CAISDRNPDTQYF; J: TRBJ2-3; V: TRBV10-3
CDR3: CASRGQVRNTEAFF; J: TRBJ1-1; V: TRBV6-5
CDR3: CASSWGRMNTEAFF; J: TRBJ1-1; V: TRBV18
CDR3: CASSISGSYNEQFF; J: TRBJ2-1; V: TRBV19
CDR3: CASSPGTSGSDTQYF; J: TRBJ2-3; V: TRBV7-7
CDR3: CASSSGRGPDTQYF; J: TRBJ2-3; V: TRBV6-4
CDR3: CASRLGPYNEQFF; J: TRBJ2-1; V: TRBV4-1
CDR3: CASSLHRGPSDTQYF; J: TRBJ2-3; V: TRBV7-8
CDR3: CASSARDRAFF; J: TRBJ2-1; V: TRBV14
CDR3: CASSRGSEAAKGYTF; J: TRBJ1-2; V: TRBV6-5
CDR3: CASSHNGGPQNIQYF; J: TRBJ2-4; V: TRBV11-2
CDR3: CASSPRVGQGGNSGNTIYF; J: TRBJ1-3; V: TRBV7-6